This TCR beta chain originates from a study of OX40 agonist ivuxolimab in advanced cancers. Study context: In this cohort, patients received ivuxolimab, an agonistic anti-OX40 (CD134) antibody. The study, taken as a whole, reports: At 0.1 to 3.0 mg/kg, CD4+ and CD8+ blood T cells expanded clonally by week 6.

This clone appeared once. Antigen specificity is unknown. The V end lost 0 bases, the J end lost 1 base, and 9 bases lay between the germline ends. The CDR3 has 16 amino acids. Germline V CDR1 and CDR2: ENHRY, SYGVKD. The table came from immunoSEQ multiplex PCR; TCRdb's copy has only in-frame clones and leaves some out. The sample comprises tens of thousands of clones, roughly 86% of which are singletons, and around 5% rests with the top ten. The origin of this receptor is an adult with an advanced solid tumor such as melanoma, head and neck, liver or kidney cancer. V is TRBV10-3 and J is TRBJ2-2, with unresolved D. Specimen: CD4+ or CD8+ T cells sorted from blood, collected in a trial of the OX40 agonist ivuxolimab. DNA for the CDR3: TGTGCCATCAGTGAGTCGGTGGTCGGGAACACCGGGGAGCTGTTTTTT. Its protein product is CAISESVVGNTGELFF.